This T cell receptor (beta chain) comes out of a study of T-cell memory formation after mild COVID-19. The sample holds a few counts of this clonotype. V was clipped by 4 bases and J by 7 bases, with 15 bases between them. The germline CDR1 and CDR2 sequences are SGHRS and YFSETQ. The CDR3 is 13 residues long. TCRdb recomputed calls from the 5' RACE reads with MiXCR, one row per CDR3 protein. The sample has over 450,000 distinct CDR3 sequences; about 20% are singletons. V gene TRBV5-1 combines with J gene TRBJ2-7, with D perhaps given as TRBD1 or TRBD2 (5 bases each). The clonotype comes from an adult woman who had mild COVID-19 (a few samples of this study predate the infection). Cell type and time point are not known. Sequenced input: PBMCs or a T cell subset sorted from them (not recorded which). CDR3 residues: CASSPTRGLEQYF. The CDR3 DNA is TGCGCCAGCAGCCCTACTAGGGGTCTGGAGCAGTACTTC.